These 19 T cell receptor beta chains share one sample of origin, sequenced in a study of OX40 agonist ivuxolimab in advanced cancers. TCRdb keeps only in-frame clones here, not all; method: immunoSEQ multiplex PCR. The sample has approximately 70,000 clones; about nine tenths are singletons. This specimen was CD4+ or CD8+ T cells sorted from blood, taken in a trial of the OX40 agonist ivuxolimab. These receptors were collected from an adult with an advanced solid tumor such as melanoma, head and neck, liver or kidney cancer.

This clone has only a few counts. The DNA for the CDR3 is TGTGCCAGCAGCTTACAGCGCAGCTCCTACGAGCAGTACTTC. As protein: CASSLQRSSYEQYF. The V and J genes are TRBV7-9 and TRBJ2-7; D is ambiguous. The length of the CDR3 is 14 residues. Between the trimmed V and J ends, which lost 2 bases and 0 bases, there was a span of 8 bases. Per the germline V gene, CDR1 is SEHNR and CDR2 is FQNEAQ (reference sequence).

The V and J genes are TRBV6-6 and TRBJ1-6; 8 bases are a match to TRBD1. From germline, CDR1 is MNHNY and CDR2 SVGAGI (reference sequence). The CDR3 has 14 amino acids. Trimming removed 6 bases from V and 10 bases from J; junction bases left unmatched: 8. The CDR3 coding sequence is TGTGCCAGCAGAATAGGGCAGGGGGCCTCACCCCTCCACTTT. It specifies CASRIGQGASPLHF.

CDR3 sequence reads: CASSLAQQGAGGYTF. In DNA form, the CDR3 reads TGCGCCAGCAGCTTGGCCCAACAGGGGGCTGGCGGCTACACCTTC. The chain employs TRBV5-1 and TRBJ1-2; TRBD1 matches 9 bases. This CDR3 spans 15 amino acids. CDR1 is SGHRS and CDR2 is YFSETQ in the germline V gene. The V segment lost 0 bases and the J segment 8 bases; nucleotides outside the gene matches: 8.

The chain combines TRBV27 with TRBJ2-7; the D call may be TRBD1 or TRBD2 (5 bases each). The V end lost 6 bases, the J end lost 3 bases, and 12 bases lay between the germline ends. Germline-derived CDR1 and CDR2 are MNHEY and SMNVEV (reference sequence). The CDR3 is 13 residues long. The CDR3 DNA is TGTGCCAGCAGCCTGGGACCTCTCTACGAGCAGTACTTC. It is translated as CASSLGPLYEQYF.

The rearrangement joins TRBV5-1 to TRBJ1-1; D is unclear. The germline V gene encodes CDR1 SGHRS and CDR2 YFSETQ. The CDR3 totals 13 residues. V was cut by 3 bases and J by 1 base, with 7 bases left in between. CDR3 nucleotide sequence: TGCGCCAGCAGCTCGAGGGAGAACACTGAAGCTTTCTTT. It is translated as CASSSRENTEAFF.

The CDR3 is CASTWNQDRPPTETQYF. The CDR3 region has the DNA TGTGCCAGCACTTGGAACCAAGACAGGCCCCCCACAGAGACCCAGTACTTC. The chain combines TRBV2 with TRBJ2-5, with a weak D call TRBD1 (6 bases). Trimming cost V 7 bases and J 4 bases, with 25 bases left between them. The CDR3 has 17 amino acids. CDR1 is SNHLY and CDR2 is FYNNEI in the germline V gene.

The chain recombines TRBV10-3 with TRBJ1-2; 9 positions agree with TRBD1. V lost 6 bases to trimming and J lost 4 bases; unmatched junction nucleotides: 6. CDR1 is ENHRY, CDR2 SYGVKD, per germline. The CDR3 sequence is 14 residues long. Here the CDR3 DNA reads TGTGCCATCAGGGAGGGACAGGGCACCTATGGCTACACCTTC. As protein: CAIREGQGTYGYTF.

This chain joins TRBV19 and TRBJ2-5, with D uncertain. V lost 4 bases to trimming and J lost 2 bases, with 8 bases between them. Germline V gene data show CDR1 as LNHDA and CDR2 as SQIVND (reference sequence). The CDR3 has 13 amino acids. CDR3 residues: CASSRNRQETQYF. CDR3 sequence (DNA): TGTGCCAGTAGTAGGAATCGGCAAGAGACCCAGTACTTC.

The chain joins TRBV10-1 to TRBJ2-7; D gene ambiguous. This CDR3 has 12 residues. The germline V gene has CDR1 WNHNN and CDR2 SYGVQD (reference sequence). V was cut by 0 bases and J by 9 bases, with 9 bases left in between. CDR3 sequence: CASSESGSSQYF. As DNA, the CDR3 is TGCGCCAGCAGTGAGTCGGGGTCGTCGCAGTACTTC.

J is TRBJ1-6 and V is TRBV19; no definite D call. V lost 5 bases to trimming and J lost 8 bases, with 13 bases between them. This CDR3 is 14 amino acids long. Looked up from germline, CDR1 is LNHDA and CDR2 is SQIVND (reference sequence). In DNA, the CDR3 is TGTGCCAGTAGTTTTAGGCCGGCGGATTCACCCCTCCACTTT. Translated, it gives CASSFRPADSPLHF. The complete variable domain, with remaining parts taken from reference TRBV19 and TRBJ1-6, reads DGGITQSPKYLFRKEGQNVTLSCEQNLNHDAMYWYRQDPGQGLRLIYYSQIVNDFQKGDIAEGYSVSREKKESFPLTVTSAQKNPTAFYLCASSFRPADSPLHFGNGTRLTVT.

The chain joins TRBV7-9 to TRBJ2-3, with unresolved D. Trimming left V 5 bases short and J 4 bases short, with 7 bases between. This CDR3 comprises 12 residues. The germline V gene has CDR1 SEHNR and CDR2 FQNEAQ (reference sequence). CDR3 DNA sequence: TGTGCCAGCAGCCTACAACCAGATACGCAGTATTTT. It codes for CASSLQPDTQYF.

The DNA of the CDR3 is TGTGCCAGCAGCCGATACAGGGGCACTGAAGCTTTCTTT. The encoded protein is CASSRYRGTEAFF. The chain employs TRBV11-2 and TRBJ1-1; 7 bases map to TRBD1. Trimming at V came to 5 bases and at J to 4 bases, leaving 4 bases not matched to a gene. Germline CDR1 and CDR2: SGHAT and FQNNGV. This CDR3 has 13 residues.

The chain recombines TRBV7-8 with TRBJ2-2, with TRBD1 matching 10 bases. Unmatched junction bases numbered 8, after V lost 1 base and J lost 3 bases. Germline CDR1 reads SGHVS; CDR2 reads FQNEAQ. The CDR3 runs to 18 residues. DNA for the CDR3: TGTGCCAGCAGCTTAGATAATCCGGGACAGGGGTACACCGGGGAGCTGTTTTTT. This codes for CASSLDNPGQGYTGELFF.

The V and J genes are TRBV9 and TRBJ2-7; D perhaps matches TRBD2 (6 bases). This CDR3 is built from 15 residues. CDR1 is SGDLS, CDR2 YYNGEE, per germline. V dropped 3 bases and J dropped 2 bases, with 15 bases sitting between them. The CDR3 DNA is TGTGCCAGCAGCGCCGACTGGGCGGGGCCCTACGAGCAGTACTTC. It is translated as CASSADWAGPYEQYF.

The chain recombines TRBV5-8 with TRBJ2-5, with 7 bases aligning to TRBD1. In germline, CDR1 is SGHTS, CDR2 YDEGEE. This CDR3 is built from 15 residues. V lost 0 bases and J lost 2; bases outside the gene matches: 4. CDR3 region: CASSLAPGQQETQYF. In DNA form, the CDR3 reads TGTGCCAGCAGCTTGGCACCGGGACAGCAAGAGACCCAGTACTTC.

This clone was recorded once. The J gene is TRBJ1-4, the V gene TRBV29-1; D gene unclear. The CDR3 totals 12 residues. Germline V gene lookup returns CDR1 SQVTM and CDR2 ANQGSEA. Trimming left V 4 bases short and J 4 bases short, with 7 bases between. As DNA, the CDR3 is TGCAGCGTTGGACTGATTAATGAAAAACTGTTTTTT. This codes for CSVGLINEKLFF.

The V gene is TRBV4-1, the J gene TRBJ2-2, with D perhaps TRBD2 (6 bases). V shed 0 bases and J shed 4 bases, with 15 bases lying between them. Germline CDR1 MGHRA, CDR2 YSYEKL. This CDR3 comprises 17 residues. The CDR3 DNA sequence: TGCGCCAGCAGCCAAGATCTAAGCGGGTTCGTCACCGGGGAGCTGTTTTTT. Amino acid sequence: CASSQDLSGFVTGELFF.

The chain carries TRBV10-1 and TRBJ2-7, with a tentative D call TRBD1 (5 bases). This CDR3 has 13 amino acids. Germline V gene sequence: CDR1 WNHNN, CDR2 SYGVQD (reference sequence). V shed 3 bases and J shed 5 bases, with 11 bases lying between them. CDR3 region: CASSENPGNEQYF. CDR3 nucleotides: TGCGCCAGCAGTGAAAACCCAGGGAACGAGCAGTACTTC.

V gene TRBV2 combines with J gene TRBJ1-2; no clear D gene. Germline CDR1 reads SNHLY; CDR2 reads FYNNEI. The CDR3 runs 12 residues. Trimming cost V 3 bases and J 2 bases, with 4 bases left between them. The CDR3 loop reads CASSDGNYGYTF. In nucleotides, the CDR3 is TGTGCCAGCAGTGACGGAAACTATGGCTACACCTTC.